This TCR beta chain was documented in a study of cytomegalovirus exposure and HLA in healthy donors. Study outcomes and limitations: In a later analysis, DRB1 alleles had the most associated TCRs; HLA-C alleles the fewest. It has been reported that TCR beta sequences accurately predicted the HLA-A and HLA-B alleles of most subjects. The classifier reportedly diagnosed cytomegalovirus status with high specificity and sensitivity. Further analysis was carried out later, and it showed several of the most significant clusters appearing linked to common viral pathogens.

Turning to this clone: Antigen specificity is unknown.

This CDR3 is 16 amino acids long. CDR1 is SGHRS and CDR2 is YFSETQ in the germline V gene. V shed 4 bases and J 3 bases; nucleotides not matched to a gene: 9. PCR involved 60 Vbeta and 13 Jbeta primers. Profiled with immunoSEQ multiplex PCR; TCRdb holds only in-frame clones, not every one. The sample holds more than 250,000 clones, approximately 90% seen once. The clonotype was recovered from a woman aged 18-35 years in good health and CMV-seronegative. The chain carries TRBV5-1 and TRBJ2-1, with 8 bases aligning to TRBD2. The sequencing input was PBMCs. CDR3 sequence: CASSAQPGLDYNEQFF. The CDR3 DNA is TGCGCCAGCAGCGCACAACCGGGACTAGACTACAATGAGCAGTTCTTC.